The sequence of this T cell receptor (beta chain) was determined in a study of blood T cell repertoires in COVID-19. Whole-study context: PBMCs, B-cell-depleted T cells, or T cells provided the cDNA or gDNA that made up the material.

Germline V lookup: CDR1 MNHEY, CDR2 SMNVEV (reference sequence). The CDR3 consists of 13 residues. Trimming removed 4 bases at V and 3 bases at J, with 10 bases between. Clones were read by immunoSEQ multiplex PCR, and TCRdb kept only the in-frame ones, dropping some. Of roughly 250,000 clones listed, around 90% are singletons. The chain combines TRBV27 with TRBJ2-7, with D perhaps TRBD1 (6 bases). This clonotype originated in a woman aged 25 to 39 with acute COVID-19. Material: PBMCs or T cells enriched from blood (not recorded which). CDR3 in DNA: TGTGCCAGCAGTTCTGGGGGCCGCTACGAGCAGTACTTC. This sequence encodes CASSSGGRYEQYF.